The TCR beta chain described here comes from a study of cytomegalovirus exposure and HLA in healthy donors. Study-level information: Around four fifths of more than 300 genotyped donors fell in the Caucasian-associated ancestry cluster.

The CDR3 covers 13 residues. Per germline, CDR1 MDHEN and CDR2 SYDVKM. With 5 bases clipped from V and 8 bases from J, the junction kept 4 bases outside the gene matches. Primers included in the PCR were 60 Vbeta and 13 Jbeta primers. The table came from immunoSEQ multiplex PCR; TCRdb's copy has only in-frame clones and leaves some out. The sample yields some 220,000 clones, around 80% seen once. The sequence was obtained from a woman aged 60-70 years in good health and CMV-seropositive. This chain joins TRBV28 and TRBJ1-3, with 9 bases that match TRBD1. Sequencing was done on a sample of PBMCs. In nucleotides, the CDR3 is TGTGCCAGCAGTCCGGGACAGGGTGACACCATATATTTT. It encodes CASSPGQGDTIYF. The entire variable domain, with the rest obtained from reference TRBV28 and TRBJ1-3, is as follows: DVKVTQSSRYLVKRTGEKVFLECVQDMDHENMFWYRQDPGLGLRLIYFSYDVKMKEKGDIPEGYSVSREKKERFSLILESASTNQTSMYLCASSPGQGDTIYFGEGSWLTVV.